This TCR beta chain was documented in a study of regulatory T cells in long-lasting Graves disease. Looking at the study overall: Treatment with antithyroid drugs for over 5 years, together with positive TSH receptor antibodies, meant persistent Graves' disease.

Through Arm-PCR of CDR3 regions and iRepertoire HTBI primers, TCR beta libraries were built. Each CDR3 protein gets one entry after TCRdb re-called the multiplex PCR reads with MiXCR. The data contain 400,000 to 450,000 distinct CDR3 sequences, roughly a quarter of them singletons. This clonotype was recorded a few times. What it binds is not known. Regarding time point: persistent/refractory GD, antithyroid drugs over 5 years with positive TRAb. Researchers made the TCR library from RNA that was extracted from PBMCs. Trimming took 6 bases from V and 0 from J, leaving 11 bases between them. This CDR3 spans 14 amino acids. Germline CDR1 is SEHNR and CDR2 is FQNEAQ (reference sequence). Regarding the study as a whole: When disease was persistent, TRBV28, TRBJ1-2 and TRBJ2-5 were the favored segments.

The chain uses TRBV7-9 and TRBJ1-1; D perhaps matches TRBD1 (5 bases). The sample consisted of peripheral blood mononuclear cells (PBMCs), taken when the disease was refractory, from a patient treated with antithyroid drugs. The TCR sequence derives from a female donor with Graves disease. This CDR3 reads CASRAGTMNTEAFF. CDR3 nucleotides: TGTGCCAGCAGGGCAGGGACCATGAACACTGAAGCTTTCTTT.